This T cell receptor (beta chain) is from a study of cytomegalovirus exposure and HLA in healthy donors. Regarding the study as a whole: Despite most TCR sequences being rare, some public TCRs occurred in many donors.

Primers included in the PCR were 60 Vbeta and 13 Jbeta primers. TCRdb keeps only in-frame clones here, not all; method: immunoSEQ multiplex PCR. The table for this sample gives tens of thousands of clones. In regard to this clone: The antigen remains undetermined.

The CDR3 has 15 residues. V was cut by 6 bases and J by 4 bases, with 16 bases left in between. The germline gives CDR1 MNHNY, CDR2 SVGAGI (reference sequence). Sequenced input: PBMCs. This TCR came from a female donor in good health and CMV-seropositive. The chain links TRBV6-6 to TRBJ1-5; D is possibly TRBD1 (6 bases). The CDR3 reads CASSHPSRGNQPQHF. CDR3 nucleotide sequence: TGTGCCAGCAGCCACCCGAGTAGGGGGAATCAGCCCCAGCATTTT.